The present T cell receptor beta chain was sequenced within a study of CD8 T cells in Susac syndrome. Reverse transcription used about 0.45 to 1 ug RNA and random hexamers. Each CDR3 protein is one row after TCRdb ran MiXCR on the immunoSEQ multiplex PCR reads. The sample records more than 150,000 distinct CDR3 sequences, 95% to 96% being singletons. This clonotype originated in a human donor with multiple sclerosis. The sequencing input was CD8+ T cells from PBMCs.

The CDR3 sequence: CASSLRDRVDTQYF. CDR3 in DNA: TGTGCCAGCAGTCTCCGGGACAGGGTGGATACGCAGTATTTT. The chain has TRBV6-5 and TRBJ2-3; 9 bases match TRBD1. CDR1 and CDR2 (germline): MNHEY, SVGAGI. Trimming cost V 5 bases and J 6 bases; bases outside gene matches: 6. The CDR3 runs to 14 residues.